The sequence of this TCR beta chain was determined in a study of monozygotic twins with inflammatory bowel disease. Following a re-call of the 5' RACE reads, TCRdb has one entry per CDR3 protein and lacks DNA. The sample's table shows around 450,000 distinct CDR3 sequences. Source material: blood. This sequence originates from a human donor with ulcerative colitis or Crohn's disease, or a healthy co-twin of an affected twin (not recorded which).

CDR3 loop: CASSFLTGGLSGNTIYF. The V call is TRBV5-1, the J call TRBJ1-3; no DNA is available, so the TRBD1 call from TCRdb remains unchecked. This CDR3 is 17 amino acids long. CDR1 is SGHRS and CDR2 is YFSETQ in the germline V gene.